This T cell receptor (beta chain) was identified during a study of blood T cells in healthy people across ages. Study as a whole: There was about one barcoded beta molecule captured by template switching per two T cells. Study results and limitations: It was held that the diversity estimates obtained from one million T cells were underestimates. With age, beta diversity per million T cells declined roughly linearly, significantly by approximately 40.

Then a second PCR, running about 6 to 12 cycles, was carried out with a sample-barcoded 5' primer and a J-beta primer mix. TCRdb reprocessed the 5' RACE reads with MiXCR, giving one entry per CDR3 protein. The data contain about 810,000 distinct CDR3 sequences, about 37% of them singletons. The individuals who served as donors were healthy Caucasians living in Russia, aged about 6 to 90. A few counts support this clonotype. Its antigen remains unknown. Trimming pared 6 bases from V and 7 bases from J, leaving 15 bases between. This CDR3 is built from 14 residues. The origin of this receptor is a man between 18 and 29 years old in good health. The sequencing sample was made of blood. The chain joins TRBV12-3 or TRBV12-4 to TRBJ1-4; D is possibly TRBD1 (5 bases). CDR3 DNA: TGTGCCAGCAGCGACGGGGGTAGGAGTGAAAAACTGTTTTTT. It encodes CASSDGGRSEKLFF.